The entry below gives a single T cell receptor (beta chain) sequence along with its context. The data stem from a study of shared clonotypes between healthy human individuals. Per the germline V gene, CDR1 is GTSNPN and CDR2 is SVGIG (reference sequence). The CDR3 loop spans 14 amino acids. V dropped 1 base and J dropped 6 bases, with 13 bases sitting between them. Deep was the level at which the assay was run. This table comes from immunoSEQ multiplex PCR, and its TCRdb copy is limited to in-frame clones, with some not included. This sample has roughly 96,000 clones, with more than 45% found just once.

Source material: PBMCs. The chain links TRBV30 to TRBJ1-5; no definite D call. The receptor was derived from a woman between 35 and 50 years old in good health. Some clones in this sample may be carry-over from other donors' samples. The CDR3 here is CAWSEYSRGQPQHF. CDR3 nucleotide sequence: TGTGCCTGGAGTGAGTATAGTCGGGGTCAGCCCCAGCATTTT.